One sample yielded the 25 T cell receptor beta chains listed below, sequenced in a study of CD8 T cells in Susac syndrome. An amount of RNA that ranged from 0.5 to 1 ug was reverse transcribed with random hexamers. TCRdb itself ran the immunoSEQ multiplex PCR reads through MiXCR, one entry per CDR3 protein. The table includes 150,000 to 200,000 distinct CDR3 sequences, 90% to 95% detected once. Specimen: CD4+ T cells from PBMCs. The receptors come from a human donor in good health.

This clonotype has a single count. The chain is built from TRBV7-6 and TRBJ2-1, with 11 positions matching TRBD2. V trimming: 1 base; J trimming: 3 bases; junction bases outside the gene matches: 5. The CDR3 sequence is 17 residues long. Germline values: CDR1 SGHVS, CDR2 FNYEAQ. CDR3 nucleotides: TGTGCCAGCAGCTTAGAGACTAGCGGGGCGGTCTACAATGAGCAGTTCTTC. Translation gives CASSLETSGAVYNEQFF.

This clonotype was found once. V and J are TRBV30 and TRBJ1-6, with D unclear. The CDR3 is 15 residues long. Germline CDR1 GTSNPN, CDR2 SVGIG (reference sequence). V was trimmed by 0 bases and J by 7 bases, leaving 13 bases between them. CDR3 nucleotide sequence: TGTGCCTGGAGTGTAGGATGGGGAGAGAATTCACCCCTCCACTTT. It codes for CAWSVGWGENSPLHF.

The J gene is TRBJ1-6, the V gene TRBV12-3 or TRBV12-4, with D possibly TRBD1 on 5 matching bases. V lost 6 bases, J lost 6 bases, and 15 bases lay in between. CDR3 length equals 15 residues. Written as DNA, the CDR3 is TGTGCCAGCAGCTCCCAGGGAGGGATTAATTCACCCCTCCACTTT. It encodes CASSSQGGINSPLHF.

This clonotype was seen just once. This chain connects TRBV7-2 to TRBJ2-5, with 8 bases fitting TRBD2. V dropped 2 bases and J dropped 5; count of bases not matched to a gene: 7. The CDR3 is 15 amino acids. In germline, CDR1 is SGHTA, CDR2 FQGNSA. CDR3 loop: CASSLSGLAVETQYF. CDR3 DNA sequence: TGTGCCAGCAGCTTAAGTGGACTAGCCGTCGAGACCCAGTACTTC.

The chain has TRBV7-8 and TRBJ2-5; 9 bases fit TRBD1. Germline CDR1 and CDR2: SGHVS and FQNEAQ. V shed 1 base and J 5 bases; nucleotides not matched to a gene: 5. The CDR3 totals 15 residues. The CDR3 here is CASSLEGQGEETQYF. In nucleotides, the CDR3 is TGTGCCAGCAGCTTAGAGGGACAGGGCGAGGAGACCCAGTACTTC.

This CDR3 reads CASSLVSSTSTDTQYF. Here the CDR3 DNA reads TGTGCCAGCAGCTTAGTTAGCTCGACTAGCACAGATACGCAGTATTTT. V and J are TRBV7-2 and TRBJ2-3; D gene ambiguous. This CDR3 spans 16 amino acids. Germline V gene lookup returns CDR1 SGHTA and CDR2 FQGNSA. V was trimmed by 1 base and J by 0 bases, leaving 11 bases between them.

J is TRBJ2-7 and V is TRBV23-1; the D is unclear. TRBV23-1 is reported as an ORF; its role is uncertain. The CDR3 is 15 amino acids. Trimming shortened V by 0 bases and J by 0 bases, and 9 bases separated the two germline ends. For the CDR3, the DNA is TGCGCCAGCAGTCAATCTCGGAGCGCCTCCTACGAGCAGTACTTC. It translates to CASSQSRSASYEQYF.

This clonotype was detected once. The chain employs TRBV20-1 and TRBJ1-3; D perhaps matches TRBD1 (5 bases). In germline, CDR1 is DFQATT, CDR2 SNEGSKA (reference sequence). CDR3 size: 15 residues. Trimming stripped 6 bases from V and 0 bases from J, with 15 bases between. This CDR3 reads CSATHRISSGNTIYF. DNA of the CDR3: TGCAGTGCGACTCACAGGATCAGCTCTGGAAACACCATATATTTT.

This CDR3 reads CASSLDPSGVGNEQFF. DNA for the CDR3: TGCGCCAGCAGCTTGGATCCTAGCGGGGTGGGGAATGAGCAGTTCTTC. The rearrangement uses TRBV5-1 and TRBJ2-1; TRBD2 matches 9 bases. Per the germline V gene, CDR1 is SGHRS and CDR2 is YFSETQ. There are 16 residues in the CDR3. Trimming cost V 0 bases and J 7 bases; bases outside gene matches: 8.

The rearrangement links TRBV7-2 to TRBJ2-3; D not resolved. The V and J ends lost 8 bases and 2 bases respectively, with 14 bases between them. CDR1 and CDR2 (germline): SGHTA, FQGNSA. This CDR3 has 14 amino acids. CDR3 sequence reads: CASSPDHNTDTQYF. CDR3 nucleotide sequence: TGTGCCAGCTCTCCGGACCATAACACAGATACGCAGTATTTT. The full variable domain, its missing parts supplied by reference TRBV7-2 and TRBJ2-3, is GAGVSQSPSNKVTEKGKDVELRCDPISGHTALYWYRQSLGQGLEFLIYFQGNSAPDKSGLPSDRFSAERTGGSVSTLTIQRTQQEDSAVYLCASSPDHNTDTQYFGPGTRLTVL.

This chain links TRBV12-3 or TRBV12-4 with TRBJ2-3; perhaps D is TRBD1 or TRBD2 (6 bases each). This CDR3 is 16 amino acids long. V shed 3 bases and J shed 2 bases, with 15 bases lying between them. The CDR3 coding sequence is TGTGCCAGCAGTTTCGGAGGGGGTAGCCCCACAGATACGCAGTATTTT. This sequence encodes CASSFGGGSPTDTQYF.

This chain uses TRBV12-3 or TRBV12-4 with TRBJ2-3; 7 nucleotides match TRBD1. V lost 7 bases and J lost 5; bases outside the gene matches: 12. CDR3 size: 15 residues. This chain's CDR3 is CASTANRGAGDTQYF. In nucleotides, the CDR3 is TGTGCCAGCACAGCCAACAGGGGCGCGGGAGATACGCAGTATTTT.

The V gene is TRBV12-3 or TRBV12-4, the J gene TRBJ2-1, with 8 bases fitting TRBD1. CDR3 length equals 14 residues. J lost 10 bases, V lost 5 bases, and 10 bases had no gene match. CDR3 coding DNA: TGTGCCAGCAGTCCGGACAGGGAATCGGGAGAGCAGTTCTTC. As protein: CASSPDRESGEQFF.

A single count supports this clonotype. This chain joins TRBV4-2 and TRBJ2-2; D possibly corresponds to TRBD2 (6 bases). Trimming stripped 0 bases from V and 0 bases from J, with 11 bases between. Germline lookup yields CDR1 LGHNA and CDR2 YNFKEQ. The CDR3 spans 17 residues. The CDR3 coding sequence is TGTGCCAGCAGCCAAGAAGGTGGGGGGACGAACACCGGGGAGCTGTTTTTT. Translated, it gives CASSQEGGGTNTGELFF.

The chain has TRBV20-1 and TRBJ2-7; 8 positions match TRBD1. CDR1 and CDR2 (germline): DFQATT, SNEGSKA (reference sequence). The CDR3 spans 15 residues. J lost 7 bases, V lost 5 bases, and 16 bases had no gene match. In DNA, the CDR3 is TGCAGTGCTGAAGTACCGGGACAGGAGGTATGGGAGCAGTACTTC. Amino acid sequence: CSAEVPGQEVWEQYF.

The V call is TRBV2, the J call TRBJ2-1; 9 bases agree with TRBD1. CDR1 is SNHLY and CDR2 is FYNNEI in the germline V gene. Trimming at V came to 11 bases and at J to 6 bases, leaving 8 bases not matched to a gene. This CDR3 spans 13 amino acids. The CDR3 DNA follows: TGTGCCGGCCGGGACAGGGTGATCAATGAGCAGTTCTTC. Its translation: CAGRDRVINEQFF.

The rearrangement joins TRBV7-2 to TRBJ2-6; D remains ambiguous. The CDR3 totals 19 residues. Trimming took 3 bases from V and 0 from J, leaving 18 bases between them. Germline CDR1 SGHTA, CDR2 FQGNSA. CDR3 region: CASSFRNRGPSSGANVLTF. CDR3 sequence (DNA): TGTGCCAGCAGCTTCCGCAATCGAGGACCCTCCTCTGGGGCCAACGTCCTGACTTTC.

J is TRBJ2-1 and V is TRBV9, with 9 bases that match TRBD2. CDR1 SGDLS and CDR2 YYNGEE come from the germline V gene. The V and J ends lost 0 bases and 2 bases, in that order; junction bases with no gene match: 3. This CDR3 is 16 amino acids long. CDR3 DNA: TGTGCCAGCAGCGTAGTCGGCGGGGGGGCCTACAATGAGCAGTTCTTC. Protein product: CASSVVGGGAYNEQFF.

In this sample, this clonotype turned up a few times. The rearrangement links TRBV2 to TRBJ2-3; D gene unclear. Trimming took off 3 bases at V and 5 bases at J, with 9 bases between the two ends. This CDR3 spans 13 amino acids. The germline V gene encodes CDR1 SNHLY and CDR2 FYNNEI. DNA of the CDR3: TGTGCCAGCAGTGAGCGGCTGGGAGATACGCAGTATTTT. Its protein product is CASSERLGDTQYF.

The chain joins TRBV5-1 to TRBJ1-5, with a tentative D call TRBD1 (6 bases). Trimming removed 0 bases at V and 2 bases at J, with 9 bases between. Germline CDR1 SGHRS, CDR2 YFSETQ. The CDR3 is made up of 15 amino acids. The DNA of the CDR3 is TGCGCCAGCAGCTTGGACGGGGGGCGCAATCAGCCCCAGCATTTT. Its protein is CASSLDGGRNQPQHF.

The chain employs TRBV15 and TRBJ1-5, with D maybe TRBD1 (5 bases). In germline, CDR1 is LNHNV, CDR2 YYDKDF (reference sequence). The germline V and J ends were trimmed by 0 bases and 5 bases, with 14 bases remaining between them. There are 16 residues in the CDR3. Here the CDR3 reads CATSRDPGSDYQPQHF. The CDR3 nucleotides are TGTGCCACCAGCAGAGACCCAGGGTCGGACTATCAGCCCCAGCATTTT.

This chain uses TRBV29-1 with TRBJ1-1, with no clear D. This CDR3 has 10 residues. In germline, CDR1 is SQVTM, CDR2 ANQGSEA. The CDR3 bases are TGCAGTGGGATGGACACTGAAGCTTTCTTT. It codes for CSGMDTEAFF.

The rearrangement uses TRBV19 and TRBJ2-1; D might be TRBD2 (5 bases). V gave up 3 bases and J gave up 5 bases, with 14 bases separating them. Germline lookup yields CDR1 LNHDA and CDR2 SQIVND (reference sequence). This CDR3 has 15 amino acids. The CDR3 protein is CASSMAPGKNNEQFF. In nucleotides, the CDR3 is TGTGCCAGTAGTATGGCTCCGGGGAAGAACAATGAGCAGTTCTTC.

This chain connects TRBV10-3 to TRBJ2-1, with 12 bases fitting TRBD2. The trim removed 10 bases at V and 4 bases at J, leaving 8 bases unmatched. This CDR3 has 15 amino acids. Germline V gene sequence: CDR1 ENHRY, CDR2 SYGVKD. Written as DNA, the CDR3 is TGTGCCAGCAAAACTAGCGGGGGGATTTACAATGAGCAGTTCTTC. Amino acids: CASKTSGGIYNEQFF.

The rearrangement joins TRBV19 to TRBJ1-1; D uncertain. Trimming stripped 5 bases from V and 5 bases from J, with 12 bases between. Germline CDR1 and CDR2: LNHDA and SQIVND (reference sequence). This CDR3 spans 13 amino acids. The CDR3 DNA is TGTGCCAGTAGTCTCAATGCAGGAACTGAAGCTTTCTTT. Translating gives CASSLNAGTEAFF.